This is a list of T cell receptor beta chains from one sample in a study of blood T cell repertoires in COVID-19. Generated by immunoSEQ multiplex PCR, the TCRdb table keeps only in-frame clones and is missing some. The table includes roughly 230,000 clones, 85% detected once. Sequenced sample: peripheral blood. The receptors here all came from a man between 35 and 55 years old with acute or convalescent COVID-19. The CDR3 runs from the conserved cysteine through the conserved F or W. The order of the fields is V gene, CDR3 length, J gene, clone size, D gene, CDR3 DNA, CDR3 protein. A D gene is named only where the DNA matches it firmly. A row's size may be missing; if present it is once, few, many or a size class.

TRBV10-3,12,TRBJ2-7,-,-,TGTGCCATTTCGGTGGAGGGCTACGAGCAGTACTTC,CAISVEGYEQYF
TRBV6-5,13,TRBJ1-1,-,-,TGTGCCAGCAAAAGCCCGGGGAACACTGAAGCTTTCTTT,CASKSPGNTEAFF
TRBV6-1,16,TRBJ1-5,-,-,TGTGCCAGCAGTGATTCGGACGGAGCAGGGGATCAGCCCCAGCATTTT,CASSDSDGAGDQPQHF
TRBV5-4,14,TRBJ1-3,once,TRBD1,TGTGCCAGCAGTATACAGGGGGGAGGAAACACCATATATTTT,CASSIQGGGNTIYF
TRBV10-3,16,TRBJ2-3,-,TRBD2,TGTGCCATCAGTGAGGGACTAGCGGGTAGCACAGATACGCAGTATTTT,CAISEGLAGSTDTQYF
TRBV5-6,11,TRBJ2-7,-,-,TGTGCCAGCAGCTCCAACTACGAGCAGTACTTC,CASSSNYEQYF
TRBV7-8,15,TRBJ2-3,-,-,TGTGCCAGCAGCTTGGGGGGGGGCCTCACAGATACGCAGTATTTT,CASSLGGGLTDTQYF
TRBV21-1,16,TRBJ2-5,-,-,TGTGCCAGCAGCAGTCGATCAGGGGGAGTGAGGGAGACCCAGTACTTC,CASSSRSGGVRETQYF
TRBV27,17,TRBJ2-2,-,TRBD2,TGTGCCAGCAGGGACCTGGGAAGCGGGGGGAACACCGGGGAGCTGTTTTTT,CASRDLGSGGNTGELFF
TRBV29-1,13,TRBJ1-1,once,-,TGCAGCGTTCATGGTGTCCTAAACACTGAAGCTTTCTTT,CSVHGVLNTEAFF
TRBV3-1/TRBV3-2,16,TRBJ1-2,-,-,TGTGCCAGCAGGCCCACCGGGACTCTTGATAACTATGGCTACACCTTC,CASRPTGTLDNYGYTF
TRBV2,14,TRBJ1-2,-,-,TGTGCCAGCAGTGAATGGGGAGCTAACTATGGCTACACCTTC,CASSEWGANYGYTF
TRBV7-8,20,TRBJ2-1,-,TRBD2,TGTGCCAGCAGCCAGCGGACTAGCGGGGGGTACCTTAGCTCCTACAATGAGCAGTTCTTC,CASSQRTSGGYLSSYNEQFF
TRBV28,14,TRBJ1-1,-,TRBD1,TGTGCCAGCAGCCCACAGGGGGCGCTCACTGAAGCTTTCTTT,CASSPQGALTEAFF
TRBV19,14,TRBJ1-4,-,-,TGTGCCAGTAGTTTATTGCGAGGAAATGAAAAACTGTTTTTT,CASSLLRGNEKLFF
TRBV27,13,TRBJ1-1,-,-,TGTGCCAGTCGGGACACCAAGAACACTGAAGCTTTCTTT,CASRDTKNTEAFF
TRBV5-6,14,TRBJ2-5,-,-,TGTGCCAGCAGCCTGACGGGGGTTCAAGAGACCCAGTACTTC,CASSLTGVQETQYF
TRBV30,14,TRBJ2-7,-,-,TGTGCCTGGAATCAGGCAGGGGAAGGCTACGAGCAGTACTTC,CAWNQAGEGYEQYF
TRBV3-1/TRBV3-2,15,TRBJ2-1,-,TRBD2,TGTGCCAGCAGCCAAGGGGCCATAGCGGGGGGGTGGCAGTTCTTC,CASSQGAIAGGWQFF
TRBV18,13,TRBJ1-3,once,-,TGTGCCAGCTCCCGAGACTCTGGAAACACCATATATTTT,CASSRDSGNTIYF
TRBV5-6,16,TRBJ1-1,few,TRBD1,TGTGCCAGCAGCTTGTCCAGGGGGTTGGGCAACACTGAAGCTTTCTTT,CASSLSRGLGNTEAFF
TRBV12-3/TRBV12-4,11,TRBJ1-2,-,-,TGTGCCAGCAGTTTAGCAGAACAGGCCACCTTC,CASSLAEQATF